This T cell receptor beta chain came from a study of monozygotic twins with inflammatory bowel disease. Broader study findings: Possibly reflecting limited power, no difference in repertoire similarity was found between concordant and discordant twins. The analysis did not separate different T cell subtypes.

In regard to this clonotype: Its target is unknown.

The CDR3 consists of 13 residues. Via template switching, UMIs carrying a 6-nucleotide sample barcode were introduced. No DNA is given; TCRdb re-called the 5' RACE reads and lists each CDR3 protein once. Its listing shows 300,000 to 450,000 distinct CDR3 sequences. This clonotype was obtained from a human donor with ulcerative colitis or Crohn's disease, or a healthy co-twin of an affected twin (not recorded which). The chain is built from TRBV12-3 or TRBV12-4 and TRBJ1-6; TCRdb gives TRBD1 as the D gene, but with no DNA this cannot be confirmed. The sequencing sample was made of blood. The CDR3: CASTPGENSPLHF.